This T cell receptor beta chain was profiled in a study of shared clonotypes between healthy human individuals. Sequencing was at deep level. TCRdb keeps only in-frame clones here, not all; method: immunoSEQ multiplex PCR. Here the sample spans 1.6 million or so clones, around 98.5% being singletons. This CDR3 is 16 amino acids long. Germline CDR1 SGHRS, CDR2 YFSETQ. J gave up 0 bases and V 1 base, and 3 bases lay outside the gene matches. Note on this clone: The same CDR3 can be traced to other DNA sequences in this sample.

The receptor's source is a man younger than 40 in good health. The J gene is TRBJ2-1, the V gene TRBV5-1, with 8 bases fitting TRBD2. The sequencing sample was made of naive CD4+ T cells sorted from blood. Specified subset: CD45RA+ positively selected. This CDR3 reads CASSLLAGSSYNEQFF. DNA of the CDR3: TGCGCCAGCAGCTTGTTAGCGGGGAGCTCCTACAATGAGCAGTTCTTC.